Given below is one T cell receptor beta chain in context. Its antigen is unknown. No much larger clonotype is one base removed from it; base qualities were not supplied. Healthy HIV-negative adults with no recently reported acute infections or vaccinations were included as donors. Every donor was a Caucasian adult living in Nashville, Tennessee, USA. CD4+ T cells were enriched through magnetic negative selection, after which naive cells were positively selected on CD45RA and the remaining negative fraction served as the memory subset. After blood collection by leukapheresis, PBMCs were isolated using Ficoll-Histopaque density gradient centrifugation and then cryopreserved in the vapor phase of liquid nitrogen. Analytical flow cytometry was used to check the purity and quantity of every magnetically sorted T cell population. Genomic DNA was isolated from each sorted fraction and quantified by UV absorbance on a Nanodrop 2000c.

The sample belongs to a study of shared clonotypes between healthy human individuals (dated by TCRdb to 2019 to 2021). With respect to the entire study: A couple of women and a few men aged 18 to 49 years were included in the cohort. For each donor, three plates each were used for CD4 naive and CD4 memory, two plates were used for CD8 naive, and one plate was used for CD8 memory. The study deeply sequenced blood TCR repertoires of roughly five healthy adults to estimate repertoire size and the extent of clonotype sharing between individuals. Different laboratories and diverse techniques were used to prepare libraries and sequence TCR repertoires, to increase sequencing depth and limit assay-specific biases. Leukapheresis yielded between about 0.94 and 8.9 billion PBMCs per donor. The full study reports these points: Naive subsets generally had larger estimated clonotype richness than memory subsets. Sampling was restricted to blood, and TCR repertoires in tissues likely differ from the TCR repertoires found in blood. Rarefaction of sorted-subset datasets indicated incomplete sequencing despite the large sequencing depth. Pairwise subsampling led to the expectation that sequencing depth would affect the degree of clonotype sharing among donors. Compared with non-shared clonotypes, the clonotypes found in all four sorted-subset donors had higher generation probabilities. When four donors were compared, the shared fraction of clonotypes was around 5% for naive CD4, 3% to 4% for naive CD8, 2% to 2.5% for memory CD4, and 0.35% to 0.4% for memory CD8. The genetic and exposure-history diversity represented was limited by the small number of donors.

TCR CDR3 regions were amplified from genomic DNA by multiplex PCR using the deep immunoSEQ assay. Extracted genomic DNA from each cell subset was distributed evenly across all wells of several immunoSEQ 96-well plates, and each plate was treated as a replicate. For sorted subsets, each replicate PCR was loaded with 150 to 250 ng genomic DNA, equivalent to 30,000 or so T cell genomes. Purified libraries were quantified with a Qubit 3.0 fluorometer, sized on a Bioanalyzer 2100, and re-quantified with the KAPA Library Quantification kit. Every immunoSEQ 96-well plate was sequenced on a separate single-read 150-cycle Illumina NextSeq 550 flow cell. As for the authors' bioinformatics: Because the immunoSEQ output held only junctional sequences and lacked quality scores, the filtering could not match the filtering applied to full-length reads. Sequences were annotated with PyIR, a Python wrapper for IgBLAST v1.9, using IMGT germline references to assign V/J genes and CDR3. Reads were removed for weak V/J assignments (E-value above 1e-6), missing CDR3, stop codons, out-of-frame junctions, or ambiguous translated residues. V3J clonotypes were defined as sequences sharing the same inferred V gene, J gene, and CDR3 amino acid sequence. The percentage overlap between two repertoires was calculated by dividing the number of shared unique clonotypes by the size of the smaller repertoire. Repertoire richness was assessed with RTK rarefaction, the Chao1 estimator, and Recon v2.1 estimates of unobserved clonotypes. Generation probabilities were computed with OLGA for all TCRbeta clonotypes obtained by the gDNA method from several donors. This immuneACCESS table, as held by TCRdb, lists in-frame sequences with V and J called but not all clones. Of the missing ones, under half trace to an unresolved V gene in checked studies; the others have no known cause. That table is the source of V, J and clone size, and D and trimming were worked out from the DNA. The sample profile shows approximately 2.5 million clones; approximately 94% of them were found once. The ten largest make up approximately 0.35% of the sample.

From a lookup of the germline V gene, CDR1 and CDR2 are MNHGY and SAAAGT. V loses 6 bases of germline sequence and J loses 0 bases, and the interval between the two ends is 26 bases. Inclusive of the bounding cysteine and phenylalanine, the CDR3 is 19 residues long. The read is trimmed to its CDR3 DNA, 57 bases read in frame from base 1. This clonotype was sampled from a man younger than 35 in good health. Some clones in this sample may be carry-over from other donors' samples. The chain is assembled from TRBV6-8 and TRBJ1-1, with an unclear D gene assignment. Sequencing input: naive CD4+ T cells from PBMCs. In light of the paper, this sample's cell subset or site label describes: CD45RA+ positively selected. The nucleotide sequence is TGTGCCAGCAGAATACCCTTTTCGCAGTTTTCACTGATGAACACTGAAGCTTTCTTT. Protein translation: CASRIPFSQFSLMNTEAFF.